The T cell receptor (beta chain) under discussion was sequenced for a study of blood T cell repertoires in COVID-19. Study information: Donors in the United States, Italy and Spain gave samples during acute or convalescent COVID-19. From T cells, B-cell-depleted T cells, or PBMCs came the material, which was cDNA or gDNA.

The V segment lost 0 bases and the J segment 1 base; nucleotides outside the gene matches: 5. From germline, CDR1 is MNHEY and CDR2 SVGAGI. There are 16 residues in the CDR3. This clone was seen only once. Under the authors' procedure: Reference gene primer amplification gave estimated nucleated cell counts. Produced via immunoSEQ multiplex PCR; TCRdb's table is partial and in-frame only. V, J and clone size reflect that table, while D and trimming were determined from the DNA. The repertoire holds some 74,000 clones, with around 69% as singletons. The receptor comes from a man aged 65-85 years with active or convalescent COVID-19. Sequenced material: peripheral blood. This chain connects TRBV6-5 to TRBJ1-1, with 7 bases that match TRBD1. CDR3 sequence (DNA): TGTGCCAGCAGTTACTCGTACAGGGGTAGGAACACTGAAGCTTTCTTT. This sequence encodes CASSYSYRGRNTEAFF.